This passage covers 16 T cell receptor beta chains from one sample sequenced in a study of blood T cell repertoires in COVID-19. TCRdb keeps only in-frame clones here, not all; method: immunoSEQ multiplex PCR. The data contain roughly 150,000 clones, 81% of them seen just once; the ten biggest clones take up about 5.7%. Material for sequencing was PBMCs or T cells enriched from blood (not recorded which). These receptors originate from a middle-aged woman with acute COVID-19.

Only one count was recorded for this clone. V gene TRBV4-1 combines with J gene TRBJ2-2, with 11 bases identical to TRBD2. J gave up 3 bases and V 1 base, and 4 bases lay outside the gene matches. The CDR3 contains 17 residues. The germline gives CDR1 MGHRA, CDR2 YSYEKL. The DNA of the CDR3 is TGCGCCAGCAGCCAAGTACTAGCGGGAGCTCACACCGGGGAGCTGTTTTTT. It yields the protein CASSQVLAGAHTGELFF.

This clone came up a few times. V gene TRBV2 combines with J gene TRBJ2-1, with 12 positions matching TRBD2. The CDR3 has 14 amino acids. Losses at the gene ends were 10 bases for V and 9 bases for J; bases not matched to a gene: 10. Germline CDR1 and CDR2: SNHLY and FYNNEI. The CDR3 coding sequence is TGTGCCACCCATCGACTAGCGGGAGTTGGTGAGCAGTTCTTC. This encodes CATHRLAGVGEQFF.

The rearrangement joins TRBV7-9 to TRBJ2-1; 10 nucleotides match TRBD2. The CDR3 has 14 residues. The germline V gene encodes CDR1 SEHNR and CDR2 FQNEAQ (reference sequence). V trimming: 5 bases; J trimming: 6 bases; junction bases outside the gene matches: 4. The CDR3 DNA is TGTGCCAGCAGCGAGCGGGAGGGACCCAATGAGCAGTTCTTC. As protein: CASSEREGPNEQFF.

V and J are TRBV3-1 (or the pseudogene TRBV3-2) and TRBJ2-7; 13 bases are a match to TRBD2. The CDR3 runs 16 residues. J was trimmed by 3 bases and V by 1 base; bases with no gene match: 3. Per the germline V gene, CDR1 is LGHDT and CDR2 is YNNKEL (reference sequence). CDR3 in amino acids: CASSQGTSGRGYEQYF. The CDR3, as DNA: TGTGCCAGCAGCCAAGGGACTAGCGGGAGAGGCTACGAGCAGTACTTC.

The chain carries TRBV1 and TRBJ2-1; TRBD2, the table's D call, was not compared with the DNA. TRBV1 is marked as a pseudogene. There are 17 residues in the CDR3. CDR3 in DNA: TGCACCAGCAGCCTTAGGAAGACTGGCGGGAGGGCCAATGAGCAGTTCTTC. The encoded protein is CTSSLRKTGGRANEQFF.

J is TRBJ2-5 and V is TRBV9; D is ambiguous. CDR3 length: 14 residues. CDR1 and CDR2 from the germline V gene are SGDLS and YYNGEE. V lost 0 bases and J 2 bases, leaving 8 bases between the germline ends. CDR3 bases: TGTGCCAGCAGCGTAGCTGGGCAGCAAGAGACCCAGTACTTC. It specifies CASSVAGQQETQYF.

This clone was recorded only once. The chain couples TRBV2 to TRBJ1-4; 11 positions agree with TRBD1. The CDR3 is made up of 12 amino acids. Germline V gene sequence: CDR1 SNHLY, CDR2 FYNNEI. J was trimmed by 8 bases and V by 8 bases; bases with no gene match: 1. The DNA for the CDR3 is TGTGCCAGCGGGACAGGGGGAGAAAAACTGTTTTTT. It codes for CASGTGGEKLFF.

The chain is built from TRBV9 and TRBJ2-1, with TRBD1 identical over 7 bases. The V and J ends lost 4 bases and 7 bases, in that order; junction bases with no gene match: 11. The CDR3 has 15 residues. Germline loops: CDR1 SGDLS, CDR2 YYNGEE. The CDR3 sequence is CASSITGVEANEQFF. CDR3 bases: TGTGCCAGCAGCATAACAGGGGTAGAGGCTAATGAGCAGTTCTTC.

This clone occurred many times. This sequence joins TRBV19 and TRBJ1-2, with 8 positions matching TRBD1. The J segment lost 3 bases and the V segment lost 9 bases, leaving 9 bases of the junction unmatched. This CDR3 comprises 14 residues. The germline V gene encodes CDR1 LNHDA and CDR2 SQIVND (reference sequence). The CDR3 nucleotides are TGTGCCAGCCAAGCTTTGACAGGGGACTATGGCTACACCTTC. Translating gives CASQALTGDYGYTF.

The V and J genes are TRBV19 and TRBJ2-5; D perhaps matches TRBD1 (5 bases). V was shortened by 3 bases and J by 5 bases, with 22 bases between the two germline ends. Germline CDR1 and CDR2: LNHDA and SQIVND (reference sequence). CDR3 length: 17 amino acids. The CDR3 DNA reads TGTGCCAGTAGTATTGGGGCAGGGCCTTACCTTGGGGAGACCCAGTACTTC. This sequence encodes CASSIGAGPYLGETQYF.

The chain recombines TRBV7-9 with TRBJ2-5, with a weak D call TRBD2 (5 bases). Trimming stripped 3 bases from V and 2 bases from J, with 10 bases between. The CDR3 sequence is 14 residues long. Per the germline V gene, CDR1 is SEHNR and CDR2 is FQNEAQ (reference sequence). The CDR3 bases are TGTGCCAGCAGCTTCCCGGGATCGCAAGAGACCCAGTACTTC. Translation gives CASSFPGSQETQYF.

The V and J genes are TRBV30 and TRBJ2-5; 7 positions agree with TRBD2. CDR1 is GTSNPN, CDR2 SVGIG, per germline (reference sequence). V was clipped by 5 bases and J by 4 bases; unmatched bases: 10. The length of the CDR3 is 14 residues. The CDR3 spells CAWGRDPKVETQYF. As DNA, the CDR3 is TGTGCCTGGGGGAGGGACCCAAAAGTAGAGACCCAGTACTTC.

The chain uses TRBV3-1 (or the pseudogene TRBV3-2) and TRBJ1-1; perhaps TRBD1 as D (5 bases). The V and J ends lost 3 bases and 0 bases respectively, with 14 bases between them. CDR1 and CDR2 (germline): LGHDT, YNNKEL (reference sequence). This CDR3 contains 16 residues. CDR3 in DNA: TGTGCCAGCAGCCATTCCTGGACACACATGAACACTGAAGCTTTCTTT. Its translation: CASSHSWTHMNTEAFF.

The genes are TRBV5-5 and TRBJ2-3; tentative D call: TRBD1 (5 bases). The V end was cut by 1 base, the J end by 4 bases, with 22 bases between. The germline CDR1 and CDR2 sequences are SGHKS and YYEKEE (reference sequence). The CDR3 is 18 amino acids. CDR3 DNA: TGTGCCAGCAGCTTGAACCCCGCAGGGTATGGTCCGGCAGATACGCAGTATTTT. This codes for CASSLNPAGYGPADTQYF.

This clone was seen a few times. The chain carries TRBV3-1 (or the pseudogene TRBV3-2) and TRBJ2-1, with TRBD2 matching 8 bases. The CDR3 runs 15 residues. Germline V gives CDR1 LGHDT, CDR2 YNNKEL (reference sequence). The trim removed 0 bases at V and 4 bases at J, leaving 2 bases unmatched. The CDR3 nucleotides read TGTGCCAGCAGCCAAGAACTAGCGGTTTACAATGAGCAGTTCTTC. This encodes CASSQELAVYNEQFF.

The gene calls are TRBV7-9 and TRBJ1-1, with 7 bases aligning to TRBD1. V lost 4 bases to trimming and J lost 11 bases; unmatched junction nucleotides: 4. CDR1 and CDR2 (germline): SEHNR, FQNEAQ (reference sequence). The CDR3 length is 11 residues. In DNA, the CDR3 is TGTGCCAGCAGCTCCGACAGGGTGGCTTTCTTT. Translation gives CASSSDRVAFF.